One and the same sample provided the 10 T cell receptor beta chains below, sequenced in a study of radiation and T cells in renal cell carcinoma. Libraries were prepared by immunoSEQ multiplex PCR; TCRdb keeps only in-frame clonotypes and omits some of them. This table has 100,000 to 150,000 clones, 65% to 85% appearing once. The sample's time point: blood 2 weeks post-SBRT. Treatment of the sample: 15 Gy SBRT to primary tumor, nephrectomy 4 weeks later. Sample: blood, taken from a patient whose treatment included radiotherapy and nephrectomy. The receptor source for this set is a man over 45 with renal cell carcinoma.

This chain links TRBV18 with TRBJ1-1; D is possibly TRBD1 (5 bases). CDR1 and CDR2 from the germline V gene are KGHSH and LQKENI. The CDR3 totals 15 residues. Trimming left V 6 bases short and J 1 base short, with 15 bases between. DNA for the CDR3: TGTGCCAGCTCGCTCGGTATCCAGGGGAACACTGAAGCTTTCTTT. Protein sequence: CASSLGIQGNTEAFF.

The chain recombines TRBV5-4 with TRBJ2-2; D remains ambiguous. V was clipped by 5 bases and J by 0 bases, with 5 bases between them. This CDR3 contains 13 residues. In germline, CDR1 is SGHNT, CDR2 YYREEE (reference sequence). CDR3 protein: CASSISNTGELFF. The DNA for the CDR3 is TGTGCCAGCAGTATTTCGAACACCGGGGAGCTGTTTTTT.

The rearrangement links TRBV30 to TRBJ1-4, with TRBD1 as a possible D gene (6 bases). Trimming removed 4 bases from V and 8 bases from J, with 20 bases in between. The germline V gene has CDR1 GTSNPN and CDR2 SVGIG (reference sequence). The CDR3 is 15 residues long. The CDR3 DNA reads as TGTGCCTGGACCGGAGGGGACTCGAGGGGGGAAAAACTGTTTTTT. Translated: CAWTGGDSRGEKLFF.

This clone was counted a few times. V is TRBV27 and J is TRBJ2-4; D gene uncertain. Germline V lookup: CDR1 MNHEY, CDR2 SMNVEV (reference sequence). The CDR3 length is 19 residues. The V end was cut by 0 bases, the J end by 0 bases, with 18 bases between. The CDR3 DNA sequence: TGTGCCAGCAGTTTATCCCTTACAGCCAAACCTCTAGCCAAAAACATTCAGTACTTC. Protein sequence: CASSLSLTAKPLAKNIQYF.

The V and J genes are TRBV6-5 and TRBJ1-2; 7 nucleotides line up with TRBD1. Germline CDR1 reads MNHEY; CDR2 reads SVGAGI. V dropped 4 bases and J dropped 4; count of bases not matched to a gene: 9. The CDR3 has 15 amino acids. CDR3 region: CASSSASAGGYGYTF. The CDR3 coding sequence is TGTGCCAGCAGTTCGGCCTCGGCAGGGGGCTATGGCTACACCTTC.

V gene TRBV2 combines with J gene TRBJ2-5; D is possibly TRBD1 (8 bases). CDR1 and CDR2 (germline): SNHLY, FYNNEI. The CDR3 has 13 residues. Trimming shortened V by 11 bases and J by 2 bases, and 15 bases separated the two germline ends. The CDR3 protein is CASTQGGQETQYF. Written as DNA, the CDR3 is TGTGCCTCAACACAGGGGGGGCAAGAGACCCAGTACTTC.

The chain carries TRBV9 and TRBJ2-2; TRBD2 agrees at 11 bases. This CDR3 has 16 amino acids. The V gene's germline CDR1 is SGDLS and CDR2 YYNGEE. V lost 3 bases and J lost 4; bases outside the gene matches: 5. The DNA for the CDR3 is TGTGCCAGCAGCGATAGCGGGGGGGATGTCACCGGGGAGCTGTTTTTT. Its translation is CASSDSGGDVTGELFF. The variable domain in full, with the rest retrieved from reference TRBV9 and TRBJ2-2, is DSGVTQTPKHLITATGQRVTLRCSPRSGDLSVYWYQQSLDQGLQFLIQYYNGEERAKGNILERFSAQQFPDLHSELNLSSLELGDSALYFCASSDSGGDVTGELFFGEGSRLTVL.

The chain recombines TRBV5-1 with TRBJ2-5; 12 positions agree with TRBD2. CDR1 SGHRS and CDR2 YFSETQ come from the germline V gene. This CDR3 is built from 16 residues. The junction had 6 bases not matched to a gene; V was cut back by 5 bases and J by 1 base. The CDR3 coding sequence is TGCGCCAGCAGTCCTCGACTAGCGGGGGCCCAAGAGACCCAGTACTTC. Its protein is CASSPRLAGAQETQYF.

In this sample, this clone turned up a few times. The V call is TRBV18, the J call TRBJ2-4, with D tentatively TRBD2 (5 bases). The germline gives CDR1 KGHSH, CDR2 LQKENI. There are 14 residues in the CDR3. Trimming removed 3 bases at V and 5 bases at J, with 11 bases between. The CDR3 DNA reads TGTGCCAGCTCACCTGGTGCGGGTCAAAACATTCAGTACTTC. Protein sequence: CASSPGAGQNIQYF. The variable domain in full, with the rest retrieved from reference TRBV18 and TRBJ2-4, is NAGVMQNPRHLVRRRGQEARLRCSPMKGHSHVYWYRQLPEEGLKFMVYLQKENIIDESGMPKERFSAEFPKEGPSILRIQQVVRGDSAAYFCASSPGAGQNIQYFGAGTRLSVL.

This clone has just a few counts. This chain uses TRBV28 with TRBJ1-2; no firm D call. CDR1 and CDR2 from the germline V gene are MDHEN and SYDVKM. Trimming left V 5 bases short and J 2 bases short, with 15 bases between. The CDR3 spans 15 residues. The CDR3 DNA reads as TGTGCCAGCAGTCTTACCCGGGTCAACAACTATGGCTACACCTTC. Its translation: CASSLTRVNNYGYTF.